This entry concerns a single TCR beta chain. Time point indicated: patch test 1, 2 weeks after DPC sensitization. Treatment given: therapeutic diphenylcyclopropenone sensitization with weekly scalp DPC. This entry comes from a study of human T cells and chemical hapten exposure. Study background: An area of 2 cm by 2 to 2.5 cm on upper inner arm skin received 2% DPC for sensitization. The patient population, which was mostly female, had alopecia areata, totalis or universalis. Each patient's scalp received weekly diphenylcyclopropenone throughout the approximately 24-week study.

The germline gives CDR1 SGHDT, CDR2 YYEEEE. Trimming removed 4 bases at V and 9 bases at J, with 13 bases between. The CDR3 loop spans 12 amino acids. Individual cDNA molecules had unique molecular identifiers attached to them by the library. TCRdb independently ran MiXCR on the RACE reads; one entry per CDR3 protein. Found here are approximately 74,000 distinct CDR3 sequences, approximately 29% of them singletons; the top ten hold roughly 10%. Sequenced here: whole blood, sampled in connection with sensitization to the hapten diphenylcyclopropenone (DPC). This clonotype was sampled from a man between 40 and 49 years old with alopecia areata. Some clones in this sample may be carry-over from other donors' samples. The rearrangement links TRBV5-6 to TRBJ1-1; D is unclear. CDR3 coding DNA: TGTGCCAGCAGCCGTCAGAAGTCCCAAGCTTTCTTT. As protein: CASSRQKSQAFF. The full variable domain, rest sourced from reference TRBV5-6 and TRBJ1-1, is DAGVTQSPTHLIKTRGQQVTLRCSPKSGHDTVSWYQQALGQGPQFIFQYYEEEERQRGNFPDRFSGHQFPNYSSELNVNALLLGDSALYLCASSRQKSQAFFGQGTRLTVV.